The TCR beta chain described here comes from a study of T-cell reconstitution after alpha-beta-depleted transplantation in children. Trimming pared 1 base from V and 4 bases from J, leaving 13 bases between. Germline CDR1 reads KGHSH; CDR2 reads LQKENI. The CDR3 contains 15 residues. This clonotype was found a few times. The TCRbeta library incorporated unique molecular identifiers. TCRdb re-called the PCR reads with MiXCR, one entry per CDR3 protein. Among over 300,000 distinct CDR3 sequences listed, about 9.4% were seen once. This sequence was found in a human donor who donated a stem cell graft to a child with acute lymphoblastic leukemia. The material sequenced was PBMCs from the stem cell graft donor, taken from the stem cell graft. The chain couples TRBV18 to TRBJ2-5, with D possibly matching TRBD2 (6 bases). The CDR3 region has the DNA TGTGCCAGCTCACCACGACAGCCCGGGGGAGAGACCCAGTACTTC. Protein: CASSPRQPGGETQYF.